What follows are 14 T cell receptor beta chains derived from one specimen sequenced in a study of shared clonotypes between healthy human individuals. Method: immunoSEQ multiplex PCR; TCRdb's copy keeps in-frame clones and lacks some. The table lists around 1,000,000 clones, approximately 77% of them singletons, with about 0.89% in the top ten. Sample: memory CD4+ T cells from PBMCs. Subset here: CD45RA-negative fraction. All receptors derive from a man aged 18 to 30 in good health. Some clones in this sample may be carry-over from other donors' samples.

Remarks on this clone: This sample also contains other DNA sequences that code for the same CDR3. V gene TRBV18 combines with J gene TRBJ1-2; 9 nucleotides agree with TRBD1. Germline V gene sequence: CDR1 KGHSH, CDR2 LQKENI. The ends lost 3 bases at V and 5 bases at J; junction bases unmatched: 7. The CDR3 loop spans 15 amino acids. CDR3 amino acids: CASSPPGQGGYGYTF. In nucleotides, the CDR3 is TGTGCCAGCTCACCTCCGGGACAGGGAGGGTATGGCTACACCTTC.

This clone was seen a few times. The V gene is TRBV7-2, the J gene TRBJ1-1, with D perhaps matching TRBD1 (6 bases). CDR3 length: 15 amino acids. Trimming stripped 2 bases from V and 1 base from J, with 11 bases between. The germline V gene has CDR1 SGHTA and CDR2 FQGNSA. In DNA, the CDR3 is TGTGCCAGCAGCTTACTTAGAGGGGGGAACACTGAAGCTTTCTTT. Its translation is CASSLLRGGNTEAFF.

Remarks on this clone: The junction shows a germline mismatch at one end, possibly a read error. The rearrangement joins TRBV6-1 to TRBJ2-1; 7 positions agree with TRBD2. Germline V gene lookup returns CDR1 MNHNS and CDR2 SASEGT. The CDR3 spans 16 residues. In nucleotides, the CDR3 is TGTGCCAGCAGCGAAGACGTGGGGCGGGAGTTTTTAGGGCAGTTCTTC. Its translation is CASSEDVGREFLGQFF.

This clone was seen a handful of times. The chain recombines TRBV9 with TRBJ1-1, with a weak D call TRBD1 (5 bases). There are 14 residues in the CDR3. Germline V gene lookup returns CDR1 SGDLS and CDR2 YYNGEE. V was cut by 3 bases and J by 0 bases, with 9 bases left in between. CDR3 loop: CASSETAMNTEAFF. CDR3 bases: TGTGCCAGCAGCGAGACAGCTATGAACACTGAAGCTTTCTTT.

The chain recombines TRBV27 with TRBJ2-5; D gene uncertain. V was cut by 3 bases and J by 4 bases, with 12 bases left in between. CDR1 and CDR2 from the germline V gene are MNHEY and SMNVEV (reference sequence). The CDR3 contains 14 residues. The CDR3 coding sequence is TGTGCCAGCAGTTTTAAGTCTTCCACAGAGACCCAGTACTTC. Residues: CASSFKSSTETQYF.

V usage is TRBV7-9 and J usage is TRBJ2-2, with 14 bases aligning to TRBD2. V shed 8 bases, J shed 4 bases, and the junction held 9 bases outside the gene matches. This CDR3 spans 17 amino acids. Germline CDR1 SEHNR, CDR2 FQNEAQ (reference sequence). CDR3 loop: CASLWGLAGVVTGELFF. The CDR3, as DNA: TGTGCCAGCCTATGGGGACTAGCGGGAGTTGTCACCGGGGAGCTGTTTTTT.

V and J are TRBV4-1 and TRBJ2-7; weak D call: TRBD1 (5 bases). Germline-derived CDR1 and CDR2 are MGHRA and YSYEKL. CDR3 length equals 14 residues. Trimming left V 1 base short and J 6 bases short, with 13 bases between. CDR3 loop: CASSQVLSGFEQYF. The CDR3, as DNA: TGCGCCAGCAGCCAAGTTCTTTCAGGGTTCGAGCAGTACTTC.

This rearrangement joins TRBV2 to TRBJ1-1; D is undetermined. Germline CDR1 reads SNHLY; CDR2 reads FYNNEI. The ends were cut back, 6 bases at V and 8 bases at J, with 19 bases in the middle. CDR3 length: 14 residues. CDR3 sequence (DNA): TGTGCCAGCAGGTCTACTGCTCTCTCGGAGGAAGCTTTCTTT. Protein: CASRSTALSEEAFF.

In this sample, this clone turned up a few times. This CDR3 reads CSARWTSSYNEQFF. The CDR3 bases are TGCAGCGCTAGGTGGACTTCCTCCTACAATGAGCAGTTCTTC. V is TRBV29-1 and J is TRBJ2-1, with a weak D call TRBD2 (5 bases). V was cut by 7 bases and J by 0 bases, with 13 bases left in between. Germline V gene lookup returns CDR1 SQVTM and CDR2 ANQGSEA. The CDR3 runs 14 residues.

The rearrangement joins TRBV6-6 to TRBJ2-1, with 9 bases that match TRBD2. This CDR3 region has 15 residues. Germline V gives CDR1 MNHNY, CDR2 SVGAGI (reference sequence). Trimming took 6 bases from V and 5 from J; bases not matched to a gene: 8. In DNA, the CDR3 is TGTGCCAGCAGGCCCGGACTAGCGTCCAACAATGAGCAGTTCTTC. This codes for CASRPGLASNNEQFF.

The CDR3 DNA is TGTGCCAGCAGACAACAGGGCTATGGCTACACCTTC. It specifies CASRQQGYGYTF. The rearrangement uses TRBV28 and TRBJ1-2, with a weak D call TRBD1 (6 bases). This CDR3 is built from 12 residues. Germline lookup yields CDR1 MDHEN and CDR2 SYDVKM. The V and J ends lost 6 bases and 4 bases respectively, with 9 bases between them.

This clone was counted once. The chain has TRBV19 and TRBJ2-6, with D possibly being TRBD2 (5 bases). The CDR3 loop spans 15 amino acids. Germline V gives CDR1 LNHDA, CDR2 SQIVND (reference sequence). Trimming stripped 3 bases from V and 1 base from J, with 7 bases between. DNA of the CDR3: TGTGCCAGTAGTATGAGGGAGTCTGGGGCCAACGTCCTGACTTTC. Protein sequence: CASSMRESGANVLTF.

As to this clone: Other DNA sequences in the sample encode the same CDR3. The rearrangement uses TRBV6-1 and TRBJ2-5; 8 bases align to TRBD1. This CDR3 contains 14 residues. CDR1 is MNHNS and CDR2 is SASEGT in the germline V gene. The ends lost 2 bases at V and 5 bases at J; junction bases unmatched: 4. The CDR3 DNA follows: TGTGCCAGCAGTGAATCAGGGGGCAGGGAGACCCAGTACTTC. Amino acids: CASSESGGRETQYF.

The chain has TRBV10-1 and TRBJ1-4, with 7 bases matching TRBD1. The junction had 11 bases not matched to a gene; V was cut back by 6 bases and J by 7 bases. Germline CDR1 and CDR2: WNHNN and SYGVQD (reference sequence). The CDR3 loop spans 15 amino acids. The CDR3 coding sequence is TGCGCCAGCAGATTAAAGGGGGCGGGGGGTGAAAAACTGTTTTTT. Protein sequence: CASRLKGAGGEKLFF.